The 5 T cell receptor beta chains listed next were all sequenced from one sample in a study of shared clonotypes between healthy human individuals (dated by TCRdb to 2019 to 2021). The library relied on the immunoSEQ multiplex PCR assay. The immuneACCESS repertoire file appears here via TCRdb, limited to in-frame rearrangements. These files lack a portion of the clones; in checked studies, under half of the deficit traces to unresolved V genes, and the cause of the others is not known. Present in this sample are roughly 650,000 clones, more than 95% of which were seen just once. The leading ten clones occupy around 0.058% of the sample. The sequenced sample consisted of naive CD4+ T cells sorted from blood. Taken with the paper, the label for cell subset or site translates to: CD45RA+ positively selected. The receptors derive from a woman between 25 and 40 years old in good health.

The chain joins TRBV2 to TRBJ2-3; 16 bases fit TRBD2. J was trimmed by 11 bases and V by 8 bases; bases with no gene match: 4. In germline, CDR1 is SNHLY, CDR2 FYNNEI. The CDR3 is 13 residues long. CDR3 in amino acids: CASLGLAGGKQYF. The CDR3 region has the DNA TGTGCCAGCCTGGGACTAGCGGGAGGGAAGCAGTATTTT.

The chain carries TRBV29-1 and TRBJ2-7, with 8 bases lining up with TRBD2. The CDR3 contains 14 residues. J gave up 3 bases and V 6 bases, and 10 bases lay outside the gene matches. CDR1 is SQVTM and CDR2 is ANQGSEA in the germline V gene. The CDR3 here is CSVDTRAGGYEQYF. CDR3 sequence (DNA): TGCAGCGTGGACACTCGGGCGGGAGGCTACGAGCAGTACTTC.

V usage is TRBV6-5 and J usage is TRBJ1-4; D is unclear. V lost 0 bases and J 6 bases, leaving 5 bases between the germline ends. This CDR3 has 13 residues. Germline assignment: CDR1 MNHEY and CDR2 SVGAGI. The CDR3 nucleotides read TGTGCCAGCAGTTACTCGATGGATGAAAAACTGTTTTTT. Residues: CASSYSMDEKLFF.

The chain employs TRBV6-5 and TRBJ2-7, with D possibly being TRBD1 (6 bases). Trimming removed 7 bases at V and 0 bases at J, with 13 bases between. Germline lookup yields CDR1 MNHEY and CDR2 SVGAGI. The CDR3 sequence is 14 residues long. The CDR3 is CASKLTGPSYEQYF. DNA of the CDR3: TGTGCCAGCAAACTGACAGGCCCCTCCTACGAGCAGTACTTC.

The table lists this clone with a count of one. This chain links TRBV27 with TRBJ2-2; 10 bases are a match to TRBD2. Per the germline V gene, CDR1 is MNHEY and CDR2 is SMNVEV (reference sequence). The CDR3 is 18 amino acids. After removal of 3 bases from V and 1 base from J, the junction contained 8 bases not matched to a gene. CDR3 residues: CASSLRGPSGRNTGELFF. The DNA of the CDR3 is TGTGCCAGCAGTTTGAGAGGGCCTAGCGGGAGGAACACCGGGGAGCTGTTTTTT.